Sequencing of this T cell receptor beta chain was carried out in a study of cytomegalovirus exposure and HLA in healthy donors. Study-wide context: Early released data had approximately 86 million unique TCRs, all coming from HLA-typed donors. Regarding the study as a whole: Testing in vitro showed a few CMV-associated chains specific for CMV antigens.

Use of 60 Vbeta and 13 Jbeta primers characterized the PCR. Method: immunoSEQ multiplex PCR; TCRdb's copy keeps in-frame clones and lacks some. The sample has approximately 140,000 clones; roughly 79% are singletons. In the case of this clone: Its antigen is still unknown.

The germline V gene has CDR1 SGHDT and CDR2 YYEEEE. J lost 2 bases, V lost 2 bases, and 3 bases had no gene match. This CDR3 is 16 amino acids long. The rearrangement uses TRBV5-6 and TRBJ2-5, with 13 bases aligning to TRBD2. The sample was PBMCs. The TCR sequence derives from a male donor in good health and CMV-seronegative. CDR3 residues: CASSFGTSGAQETQYF. As DNA, the CDR3 is TGTGCCAGCAGCTTCGGGACTAGCGGGGCTCAAGAGACCCAGTACTTC.